Shown below are 20 T cell receptor beta chains from a single sample sequenced in a study of blood T cell repertoires in COVID-19. Measured with immunoSEQ multiplex PCR; TCRdb has only the in-frame clones, and not every one. The sample shows about 170,000 clones, approximately 86% of them seen only once. Input material: peripheral blood. Source of these receptors: a man aged 65 to 85 with acute or convalescent COVID-19.

Regarding this clone: In the same sample, other DNA sequences code for this CDR3. V and J are TRBV11-3 and TRBJ1-1; unclear D gene. The CDR3 extends over 14 amino acids. V was pared by 5 bases and J by 1 base, with 11 bases between. Germline lookup yields CDR1 SGHNT and CDR2 YENEEA. The CDR3 region has the DNA TGTGCCAGCAGCCCTCCAGGTCAGAACACTGAAGCTTTCTTT. Translated, it gives CASSPPGQNTEAFF. Filled out from reference TRBV11-3 and TRBJ1-1, the complete variable domain reads EAGVVQSPRYKIIEKKQPVAFWCNPISGHNTLYWYLQNLGQGPELLIRYENEEAVDDSQLPKDRFSAERLKGVDSTLKIQPAELGDSAVYLCASSPPGQNTEAFFGQGTRLTVV.

In DNA, the CDR3 is TGTGCCAGCAGCCCACAGCAGTATCCTCACGAAGCTTTCTTT. It is translated as CASSPQQYPHEAFF. J is TRBJ1-1 and V is TRBV3-1 (or the pseudogene TRBV3-2); no reliable D call. The V gene lost 4 bases and the J gene lost 8 bases, with 17 bases spanning the gap. The germline V gene has CDR1 LGHDT and CDR2 YNNKEL (reference sequence). This CDR3 contains 14 residues.

Note on this clone: A junction end diverges from the germline sequence, so it may reflect a read error. Other nucleotide sequences in the sample specify the same CDR3. V is TRBV4-3 and J is TRBJ2-7, with 9 bases aligning to TRBD1. CDR3 length equals 15 residues. CDR1 is LGHNA and CDR2 is YSLEER in the germline V gene. CDR3 residues: CASSQRQGGLYEQYF. For the CDR3, the DNA is TGCGCCAGTAGCCAGCGACAGGGGGGCCTCTACGAGCAGTACTTC.

This chain links TRBV2 with TRBJ2-3, with 9 bases lining up with TRBD2. The length of the CDR3 is 14 residues. Germline V gene sequence: CDR1 SNHLY, CDR2 FYNNEI. Trimming took 8 bases from V and 4 from J; bases not matched to a gene: 7. The CDR3 region has the DNA TGTGCCAGCGGAAGCGGGGGGCAGGCAGATACGCAGTATTTT. Translation: CASGSGGQADTQYF.

The V and J genes are TRBV28 and TRBJ1-6; 8 bases match TRBD1. V lost 7 bases, J lost 9 bases, and 8 bases stayed unmatched. Germline assignment: CDR1 MDHEN and CDR2 SYDVKM. The CDR3 has 14 amino acids. The CDR3 DNA is TGTGCCAGCACGGCGGGACAGGATCTTTCACCCCTCCACTTT. The encoded protein is CASTAGQDLSPLHF.

The chain recombines TRBV28 with TRBJ1-1; TRBD1 aligns across 7 bases. This CDR3 has 15 amino acids. V shed 5 bases and J 3 bases; nucleotides not matched to a gene: 9. Looked up from germline, CDR1 is MDHEN and CDR2 is SYDVKM. The CDR3 nucleotides are TGTGCCAGCAGTCCTAGACAGGGTCGTTACACTGAAGCTTTCTTT. Translation: CASSPRQGRYTEAFF.

The V call is TRBV5-4, the J call TRBJ2-3, with 13 bases identical to TRBD2. CDR3 length: 16 amino acids. The V gene's germline CDR1 is SGHNT and CDR2 YYREEE (reference sequence). The ends lost 4 bases at V and 2 bases at J; junction bases unmatched: 4. The CDR3 spells CASSPGLAGFTDTQYF. DNA for the CDR3: TGTGCCAGCAGCCCGGGACTAGCGGGATTCACAGATACGCAGTATTTT.

Written as DNA, the CDR3 is TGCGCCAGCACTCGAGGGGGCAGTGAAAAACTGTTTTTT. Its translation is CASTRGGSEKLFF. V gene TRBV5-1 combines with J gene TRBJ1-4, with 7 bases fitting TRBD1. Losses at the gene ends were 6 bases for V and 7 bases for J; bases not matched to a gene: 6. The germline V gene has CDR1 SGHRS and CDR2 YFSETQ. The CDR3 totals 13 residues.

This rearrangement joins TRBV5-5 to TRBJ1-2; TRBD1 is a possible D gene (6 bases). Trimming shortened V by 7 bases and J by 2 bases, and 12 bases separated the two germline ends. CDR1 and CDR2 (germline): SGHKS, YYEKEE (reference sequence). The CDR3 is made up of 13 amino acids. CDR3 loop: CASATTGNYGYTF. CDR3 in DNA: TGTGCCAGCGCAACGACAGGAAACTATGGCTACACCTTC.

The chain couples TRBV6-2 or TRBV6-3 to TRBJ2-2; 9 bases are shared with TRBD2. The CDR3 runs to 15 residues. CDR1 and CDR2 from the germline V gene are MNHEY and SVGEGT. V trimming: 2 bases; J trimming: 6 bases; junction bases outside the gene matches: 4. The DNA for the CDR3 is TGTGCCAGCAGTTACGCGGGGGGGGGCGCCGGGGAGCTGTTTTTT. Translation: CASSYAGGGAGELFF.

The CDR3 loop reads CASSQGQNSYEQYF. Written as DNA, the CDR3 is TGTGCCAGCAGCCAAGGCCAGAACTCCTACGAGCAGTACTTC. The genes are TRBV14 and TRBJ2-7, with D unresolved. This CDR3 is built from 14 residues. V was shortened by 1 base and J by 0 bases, with 7 bases between the two germline ends. Germline CDR1 is SGHDN and CDR2 is FVKESK.

A few counts support this clone. This chain links TRBV7-8 with TRBJ1-1; TRBD1 aligns across 9 bases. Germline values: CDR1 SGHVS, CDR2 FQNEAQ. Germline trimming cut 8 bases from V and 4 bases from J; bases unmatched to any gene: 26. This CDR3 has 20 residues. The DNA for the CDR3 is TGTGCCAGCGGAGCCGGGACAGGGTGGACCAAACGGGAAGGAAGCACTGAAGCTTTCTTT. Its protein is CASGAGTGWTKREGSTEAFF.

The V call is TRBV5-4, the J call TRBJ1-6; a possible D gene is TRBD1 (5 bases). This CDR3 comprises 14 residues. Deletions cut 0 bases from V and 9 bases from J, with 10 bases between. The germline CDR1 and CDR2 sequences are SGHNT and YYREEE (reference sequence). The CDR3 nucleotides read TGTGCCAGCAGCTTGGTGGGGGGAAGTTCACCCCTCCACTTT. Amino acid sequence: CASSLVGGSSPLHF.

This chain uses TRBV7-2 with TRBJ1-2; 8 nucleotides match TRBD1. The length of the CDR3 is 14 residues. Trimming at V came to 0 bases and at J to 8 bases, leaving 5 bases not matched to a gene. Germline V gene sequence: CDR1 SGHTA, CDR2 FQGNSA. In DNA, the CDR3 is TGTGCCAGCAGCTTAGCAGGGGCAGGGGGCGGCTACACCTTC. It codes for CASSLAGAGGGYTF.

The chain links TRBV4-2 to TRBJ2-3, with D perhaps matching TRBD2 (5 bases). The V end lost 3 bases, the J end lost 6 bases, and 10 bases lay between the germline ends. Germline lookup yields CDR1 LGHNA and CDR2 YNFKEQ. This CDR3 is built from 13 residues. CDR3 protein: CASSQEEEDTQYF. DNA of the CDR3: TGTGCCAGCAGCCAGGAGGAGGAGGATACGCAGTATTTT.

The sample holds one count of this clone. The chain combines TRBV7-3 with TRBJ1-1; possible D gene TRBD1, 5 bases. Trimming left V 5 bases short and J 2 bases short, with 12 bases between. Germline lookup yields CDR1 SGHTA and CDR2 FQGTGA. The CDR3 extends over 14 amino acids. CDR3 protein: CASSLAGGNTEAFF. CDR3 coding DNA: TGTGCCAGCAGCCTCGCGGGGGGTAACACTGAAGCTTTCTTT.

This sequence joins TRBV6-5 and TRBJ1-5; 7 bases map to TRBD1. Germline CDR1 reads MNHEY; CDR2 reads SVGAGI. V shed 6 bases and J 16 bases; nucleotides not matched to a gene: 15. This CDR3 is built from 13 residues. The CDR3 bases are TGTGCCAGCAGGTATACTTCCGGGACAGACGGACATTTT. Its protein is CASRYTSGTDGHF.

The chain employs TRBV5-1 and TRBJ2-4; 8 nucleotides match TRBD1. Trimming at V came to 0 bases and at J to 5 bases, leaving 4 bases not matched to a gene. Germline V gene sequence: CDR1 SGHRS, CDR2 YFSETQ. The CDR3 is made up of 15 amino acids. The CDR3 sequence: CASSLEAGGENIQYF. CDR3 bases: TGCGCCAGCAGCTTGGAGGCAGGGGGCGAAAACATTCAGTACTTC. Supplemented by reference TRBV5-1 and TRBJ2-4, the full variable domain reads KAGVTQTPRYLIKTRGQQVTLSCSPISGHRSVSWYQQTPGQGLQFLFEYFSETQRNKGNFPGRFSGRQFSNSRSEMNVSTLELGDSALYLCASSLEAGGENIQYFGAGTRLSVL.

The chain links TRBV6-2 or TRBV6-3 to TRBJ1-2, with D possibly TRBD1 on 6 matching bases. The CDR3 is made up of 17 amino acids. CDR1 MNHEY and CDR2 SVGEGT come from the germline V gene. Deletions cut 3 bases from V and 0 bases from J, with 17 bases between. CDR3 DNA: TGTGCCAGCAGTTATTGTAGACAGGAACCAACTAACTATGGCTACACCTTC. This encodes CASSYCRQEPTNYGYTF.

The V and J genes are TRBV6-5 and TRBJ1-4, with a possible D match to TRBD1 (6 bases). V was trimmed by 7 bases and J by 8 bases, leaving 17 bases between them. This CDR3 is built from 14 residues. Germline V CDR1 and CDR2: MNHEY, SVGAGI. This chain's CDR3 is CASTLGAGEEKLFF. The CDR3 coding sequence is TGTGCCAGCACCTTGGGAGCAGGGGAAGAAAAACTGTTTTTT.